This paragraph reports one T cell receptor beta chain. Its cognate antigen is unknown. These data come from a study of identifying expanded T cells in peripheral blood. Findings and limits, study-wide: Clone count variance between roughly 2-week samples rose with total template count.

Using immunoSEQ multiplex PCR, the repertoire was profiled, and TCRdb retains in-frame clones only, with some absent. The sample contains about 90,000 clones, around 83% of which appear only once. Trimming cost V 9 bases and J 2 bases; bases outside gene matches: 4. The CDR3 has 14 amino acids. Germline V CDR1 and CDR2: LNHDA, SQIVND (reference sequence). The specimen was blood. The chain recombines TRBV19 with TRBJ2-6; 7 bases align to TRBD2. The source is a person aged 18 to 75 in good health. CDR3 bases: TGTGCCAGCCTACGGGGGGCTGGGGCCAACGTCCTGACTTTC. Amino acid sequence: CASLRGAGANVLTF.